One and the same sample provided the 6 T cell receptor beta chains below, sequenced in a study of low-dose radiotherapy and immunotherapy resistance in tumors. First-strand cDNA used TRAV- and TRBV-specific primers, covering alpha and beta chains. For amplifying TCRs, the PCR ran for around 20 cycles with Phusion, which was used together with a constant-region primer and the adapter on the V primers. TCRdb re-called the reads through MiXCR, storing one row per CDR3 protein. The sample lists about 14,000 distinct CDR3 sequences, about 75% occurring once. These receptors were collected from a human donor with advanced metastatic prostate, ovarian, gallbladder or colorectal cancer (not recorded which). This table probably holds off-target reads from a library built for another chain.

This clonotype was seen more than once but under ten times. Here the CDR3 reads CAWSVHRGSSISYEQYF. The DNA of the CDR3 is TGTGCCTGGAGTGTACACAGGGGGTCTTCGATCTCCTACGAGCAGTACTTC. This chain links TRBV30 with TRBJ2-7; TRBD1 matches at 8 bases. The CDR3 is 17 residues long. Germline CDR1 and CDR2: GTSNPN and SVGIG (reference sequence). J was trimmed by 0 bases and V by 0 bases; bases with no gene match: 10.

The chain couples TRBV3-1 to TRBJ2-5; 7 nucleotides line up with TRBD1. From germline, CDR1 is LGHDT and CDR2 YNNKEL (reference sequence). The CDR3 is made up of 14 amino acids. Trimming took 1 base from V and 5 from J; bases not matched to a gene: 4. The CDR3 protein is CASSQGQGDETQYF. CDR3 in DNA: TGTGCCAGCAGCCAAGGCCAGGGGGATGAGACCCAGTACTTC.

The J gene is TRBJ2-1, the V gene TRBV11-2; D is unclear. With 3 bases removed from V and 3 bases from J, the gap between germline ends came to 21 bases. Per the germline V gene, CDR1 is SGHAT and CDR2 is FQNNGV. The CDR3 totals 18 residues. This chain's CDR3 is CASSFRPATESFYNEQFF. For the CDR3, the DNA is TGTGCCAGCAGCTTTAGACCCGCGACCGAGTCCTTCTACAATGAGCAGTTCTTC.

The chain couples TRBV3-1 to TRBJ2-5; 12 positions agree with TRBD2. Unmatched junction bases numbered 4, after V lost 3 bases and J lost 5 bases. The CDR3 spans 15 residues. Germline V gene sequence: CDR1 LGHDT, CDR2 YNNKEL (reference sequence). The CDR3 protein is CASSHGLAGLETQYF. In nucleotides, the CDR3 is TGTGCCAGCAGCCACGGACTAGCGGGGTTGGAGACCCAGTACTTC.

The chain links TRBV5-1 to TRBJ1-2, with D perhaps TRBD1 (5 bases). This CDR3 spans 14 amino acids. V was cut by 0 bases and J by 7 bases, with 13 bases left in between. From germline, CDR1 is SGHRS and CDR2 YFSETQ. The CDR3 protein is CASSLAQEAGGYTF. The CDR3 DNA sequence: TGCGCCAGCAGCTTGGCACAGGAAGCGGGTGGCTACACCTTC.

The chain combines TRBV20-1 with TRBJ2-5; D is unresolved. V dropped 3 bases and J dropped 5 bases, with 10 bases sitting between them. The CDR3 consists of 12 residues. CDR1 is DFQATT, CDR2 SNEGSKA, per germline (reference sequence). The CDR3 nucleotides are TGCAGTGCTAGTAGGGTCTCGGAGACCCAGTACTTC. This gives the protein CSASRVSETQYF.